This T cell receptor (beta chain) was captured by sequencing in a study of cytomegalovirus exposure and HLA in healthy donors. CDR1 and CDR2 (germline): MNHEY, SVGAGI. The CDR3 is made up of 14 amino acids. The ends were cut back, 6 bases at V and 5 bases at J, with 16 bases in the middle. Both 60 Vbeta primers and 13 Jbeta primers went into the PCR. The assay was immunoSEQ multiplex PCR, and TCRdb's table has in-frame clones only and misses some. The table shows some 140,000 clones, with around 77% occurring only once. The sequenced material came from PBMCs. The genes are TRBV6-5 and TRBJ1-1; D gene unclear. The source is a man aged 18 to 30 in good health and CMV-seronegative. The CDR3 spells CASSPEGPLTEAFF. CDR3 nucleotide sequence: TGTGCCAGCAGCCCGGAGGGCCCCCTGACTGAAGCTTTCTTT.